This T cell receptor (beta chain) was observed in a study of neoadjuvant anti-PD-1 for oral cavity cancer. Study conclusions and caveats: Each response group had just a few patients in TCR analyses.

As regards this clone: Its specificity is unknown.

This table comes from immunoSEQ multiplex PCR, and its TCRdb copy is limited to in-frame clones, with some not included. Counted here are about 6,600 clones, about 60% occurring once; the ten biggest clones make up about 6%. Trimming took 1 base from V and 7 from J, leaving 11 bases between them. Germline CDR1 SGHAT, CDR2 FQNNGV. The CDR3 is 14 residues long. The rearrangement links TRBV11-2 to TRBJ1-5; D call uncertain. This sequence was found in a person between 40 and 85 years old with oral cavity squamous cell carcinoma. Specimen: tumor tissue, collected before nivolumab (anti-PD-1) treatment. CDR3 sequence: CASSLASGNQPQHF. DNA for the CDR3: TGTGCCAGCAGCTTAGCGTCCGGGAACCAGCCCCAGCATTTT.